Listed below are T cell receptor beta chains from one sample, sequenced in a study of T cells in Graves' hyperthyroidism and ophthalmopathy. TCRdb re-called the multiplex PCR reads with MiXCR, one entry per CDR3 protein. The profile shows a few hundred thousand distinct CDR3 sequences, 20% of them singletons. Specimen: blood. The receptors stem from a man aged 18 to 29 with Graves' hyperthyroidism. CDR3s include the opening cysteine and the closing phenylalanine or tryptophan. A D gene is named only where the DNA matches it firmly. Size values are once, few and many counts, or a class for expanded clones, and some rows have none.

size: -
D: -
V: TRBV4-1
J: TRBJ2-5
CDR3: CASSQAGGARTLQETQYF
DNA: TGCGCCAGCAGCCAAGCAGGTGGGGCCAGAACTCTCCAAGAGACCCAGTACTTC

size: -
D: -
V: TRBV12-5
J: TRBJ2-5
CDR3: CASGLVMETQYF
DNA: TGTGCTAGTGGTTTGGTAATGGAGACCCAGTACTTC

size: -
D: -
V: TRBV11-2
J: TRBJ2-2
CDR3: CASSIEGLNTGELFF
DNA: TGTGCCAGCAGCATAGAGGGACTCAACACCGGGGAGCTGTTTTTT

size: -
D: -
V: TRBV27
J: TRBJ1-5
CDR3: CASSLSGGGGSQHF
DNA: TGTGCCAGCAGTTTATCAGGCGGGGGGGGGTCCCAGCATTTT

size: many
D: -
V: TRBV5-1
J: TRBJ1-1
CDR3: CASSPGWGANTEAFF
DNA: TGCGCCAGCAGCCCCGGATGGGGGGCGAACACTGAAGCTTTCTTT

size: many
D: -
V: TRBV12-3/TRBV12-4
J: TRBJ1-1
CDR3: CASSTGQYTEAFF
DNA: TGTGCCAGCAGTACCGGACAGTACACTGAAGCTTTCTTT

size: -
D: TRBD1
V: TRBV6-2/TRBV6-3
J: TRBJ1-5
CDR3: CASSYPDRGRGNQPQHF
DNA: TGTGCCAGCAGTTACCCGGACAGGGGTCGAGGGAATCAGCCCCAGCATTTT

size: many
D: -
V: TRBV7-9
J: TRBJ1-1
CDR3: CASSLGPTVNTEAFF
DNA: TGTGCCAGCAGCTTAGGTCCGACAGTCAACACTGAAGCTTTCTTT

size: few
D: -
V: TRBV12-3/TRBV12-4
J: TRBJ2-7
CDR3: CASRPPGEPYEQYF
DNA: TGTGCCAGCAGGCCCCCGGGAGAGCCCTACGAGCAGTACTTC

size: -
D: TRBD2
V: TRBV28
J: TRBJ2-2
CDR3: CASSLRDYNTGELFF
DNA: TGTGCCAGCAGCCTCCGGGACTACAACACCGGGGAGCTGTTTTTT

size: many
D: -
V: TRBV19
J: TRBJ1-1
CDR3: CASSGEGHRTEAFF
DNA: TGTGCCAGTAGTGGGGAGGGACATCGGACTGAAGCTTTCTTT

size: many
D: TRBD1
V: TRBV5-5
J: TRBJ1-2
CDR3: CASSRPGQGTEGYTF
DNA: TGTGCCAGCAGCAGACCGGGACAGGGGACAGAAGGCTACACCTTC

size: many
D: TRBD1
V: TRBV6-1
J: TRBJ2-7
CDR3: CASSEIAGGLSYEQYF
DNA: TGTGCCAGCAGTGAGATCGCAGGGGGTTTGTCCTACGAGCAGTACTTC

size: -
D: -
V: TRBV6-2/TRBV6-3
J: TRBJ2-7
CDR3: CASSYGDTGSYEQYF
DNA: TGTGCCAGCAGTTACGGGGACACTGGATCCTACGAGCAGTACTTC

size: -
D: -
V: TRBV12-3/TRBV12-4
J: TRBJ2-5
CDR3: CASSFNQYSMGGGPQETQYF
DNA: TGTGCCAGCAGTTTCAACCAATACTCGATGGGTGGCGGACCGCAAGAGACCCAGTACTTC

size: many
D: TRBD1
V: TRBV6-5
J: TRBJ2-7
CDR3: CASSYDRGLYEQYF
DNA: TGTGCCAGCAGTTATGACAGGGGGCTCTACGAGCAGTACTTC

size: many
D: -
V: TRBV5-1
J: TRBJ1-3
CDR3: CASSLAAGSGNTIYF
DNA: TGCGCCAGCAGCTTGGCGGCCGGCTCTGGAAACACCATATATTTT

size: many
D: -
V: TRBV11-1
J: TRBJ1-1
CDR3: CASSLLYQYRVGTEAFF
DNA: TGTGCCAGCAGCTTACTATACCAGTATCGCGTAGGCACTGAAGCTTTCTTT

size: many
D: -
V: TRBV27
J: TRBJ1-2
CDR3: CASSPLTGYGYTF
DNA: TGTGCCAGCAGCCCTCTTACCGGCTATGGCTACACCTTC

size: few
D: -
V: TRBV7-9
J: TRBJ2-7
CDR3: CASSRRPGPQTEQYF
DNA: TGTGCCAGCAGCAGACGACCGGGCCCCCAGACCGAGCAGTACTTC

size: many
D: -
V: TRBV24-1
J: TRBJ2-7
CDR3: CATSVGSEQYF
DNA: TGTGCCACCAGTGTGGGATCCGAGCAGTACTTC

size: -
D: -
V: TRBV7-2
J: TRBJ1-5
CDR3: CASSFTGYGQPQHF
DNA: TGTGCCAGCAGCTTTACAGGGTATGGTCAGCCCCAGCATTTT

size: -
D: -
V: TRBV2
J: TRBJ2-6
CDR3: CASSAGGLTSGANVLTF
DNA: TGTGCCAGCAGTGCCGGGGGGCTGACCTCTGGGGCCAACGTCCTGACTTTC

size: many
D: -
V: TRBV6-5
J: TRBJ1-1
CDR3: CASTPQGRMDTEAFF
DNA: TGTGCCAGCACCCCCCAGGGCCGTATGGACACTGAAGCTTTCTTT

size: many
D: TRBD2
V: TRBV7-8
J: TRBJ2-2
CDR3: CASSLLKRGGTGELFF
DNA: TGTGCCAGCAGCTTATTGAAGCGGGGGGGCACCGGGGAGCTGTTTTTT

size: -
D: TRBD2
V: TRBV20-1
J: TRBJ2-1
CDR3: CSARGGSGGAASYNEQFF
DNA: TGCAGTGCTAGAGGTGGAAGCGGGGGGGCCGCATCCTACAATGAGCAGTTCTTC

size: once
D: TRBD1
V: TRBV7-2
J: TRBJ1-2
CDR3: CASSLQEAGGGGYTF
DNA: TGTGCCAGCAGCCTCCAAGAAGCAGGGGGCGGTGGCTACACCTTC

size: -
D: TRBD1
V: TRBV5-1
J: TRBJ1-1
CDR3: CASSRQGGEAFF
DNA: TGCGCCAGCAGCCGACAGGGGGGTGAAGCTTTCTTT

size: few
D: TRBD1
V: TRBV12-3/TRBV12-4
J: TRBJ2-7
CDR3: CASSPSGQGAEEQYF
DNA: TGTGCCAGCAGTCCATCCGGACAGGGGGCGGAAGAGCAGTACTTC

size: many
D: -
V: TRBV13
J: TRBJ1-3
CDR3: CASSLGSNSGNTIYF
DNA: TGTGCCAGCAGCTTAGGGAGTAACTCTGGAAACACCATATATTTT

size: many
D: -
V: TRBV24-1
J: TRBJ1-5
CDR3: CATSQGPSYQPQHF
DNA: TGTGCCACCTCCCAAGGCCCTTCCTATCAGCCCCAGCATTTT

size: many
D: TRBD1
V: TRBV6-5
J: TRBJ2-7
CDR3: CASSYSTGGQYEQYF
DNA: TGTGCCAGCAGTTACTCGACAGGGGGGCAGTACGAGCAGTACTTC

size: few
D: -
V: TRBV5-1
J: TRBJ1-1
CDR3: CASSLEGIETLEAFF
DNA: TGCGCCAGCAGCTTGGAGGGGATCGAGACCCTTGAAGCTTTCTTT

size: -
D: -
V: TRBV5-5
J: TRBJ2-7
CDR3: CASSLARVGAYEQYF
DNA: TGTGCCAGCAGCTTGGCGAGGGTGGGAGCCTACGAGCAGTACTTC

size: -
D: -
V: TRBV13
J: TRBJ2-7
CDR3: CASRWAESSYEQYF
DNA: TGTGCCAGCAGGTGGGCAGAAAGCTCCTACGAGCAGTACTTC

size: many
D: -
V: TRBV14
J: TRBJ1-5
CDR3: CASSQGPNQPQHF
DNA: TGTGCCAGCAGCCAAGGCCCTAATCAGCCCCAGCATTTT

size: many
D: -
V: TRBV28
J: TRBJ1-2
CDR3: CASSLSGRGYTF
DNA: TGTGCCAGCAGTTTGAGCGGGAGAGGCTACACCTTC

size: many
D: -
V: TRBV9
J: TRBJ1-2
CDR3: CASSSSLDRNSRGYTF
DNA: TGTGCCAGCAGCTCCAGCCTGGACAGAAACTCCAGAGGCTACACCTTC

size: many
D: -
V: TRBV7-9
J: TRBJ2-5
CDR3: CATWTLQETQYF
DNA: TGTGCCACCTGGACACTCCAAGAGACCCAGTACTTC

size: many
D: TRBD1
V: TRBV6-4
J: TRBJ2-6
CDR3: CASSSYRDRGVTGANVLTF
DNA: TGTGCCAGCAGCTCCTACCGGGACAGGGGCGTCACTGGGGCCAACGTCCTGACTTTC

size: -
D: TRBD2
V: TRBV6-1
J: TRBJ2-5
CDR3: CASSELERGLGKETQYF
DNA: TGTGCCAGCAGTGAATTAGAGCGGGGGCTGGGCAAAGAGACCCAGTACTTC

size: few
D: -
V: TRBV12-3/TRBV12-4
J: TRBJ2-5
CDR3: CASSLYLQETQYF
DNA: TGTGCCAGCAGTTTGTACCTCCAAGAGACCCAGTACTTC